This record looks at one T cell receptor beta chain sequence and its context. The CDR3 length is 14 residues. V lost 5 bases and J 2 bases, leaving 12 bases between the germline ends. Germline CDR1 reads LNHDA; CDR2 reads SQIVND (reference sequence). The sample comes from a study of control samples from healthy donors and cancer patients. Repertoires were generated with immunoSEQ multiplex PCR, while TCRdb's copy carries only in-frame clones and drops some. The data contain about 120,000 clones, roughly 92% of them seen just once; the ten biggest clones take up 5.5%. The sequenced sample was blood. The chain recombines TRBV19 with TRBJ2-5, with a weak D call TRBD1 (6 bases). The TCR originated in a man aged 18 to 30 in good health. The CDR3 reads CASSAQGSQETQYF. CDR3 sequence (DNA): TGTGCCAGTAGTGCACAGGGTAGTCAAGAGACCCAGTACTTC.